The entry that follows covers one T cell receptor beta chain sequence. These data are taken from a study of T cell responses to AZD1222 COVID-19 vaccine. Profiled with immunoSEQ multiplex PCR; TCRdb holds only in-frame clones, not every one. The sample lists about 120,000 clones; approximately 86% were seen once. Germline V gene lookup returns CDR1 KGHSH and CDR2 LQKENI. The CDR3 has 14 amino acids. V trimming: 6 bases; J trimming: 7 bases; junction bases outside the gene matches: 8. The material was peripheral blood, obtained 28 days after the second AZD1222 dose. This clonotype originated in an adult who received the AZD1222 COVID-19 vaccine. This sequence joins TRBV18 and TRBJ1-1; 10 bases match TRBD1. The CDR3, as DNA: TGTGCCAGCTCGCCGAGGGACAGGGGCTTTGAAGCTTTCTTT. It specifies CASSPRDRGFEAFF.